These 22 T cell receptor beta chains originate from one sample sequenced in a study of OX40 agonist ivuxolimab in advanced cancers. TCRdb's table, derived via immunoSEQ multiplex PCR, lists solely in-frame clones and lacks some. The data hold about 44,000 clones, with 70% to 90% observed a single time. This specimen consisted of CD4+ or CD8+ T cells sorted from blood, obtained in a trial of the OX40 agonist ivuxolimab. The source of these receptors is an adult with an advanced solid tumor such as melanoma, head and neck, liver or kidney cancer.

The V gene is TRBV6-6, the J gene TRBJ2-3; TRBD2 matches at 7 bases. The CDR3 covers 15 residues. J lost 3 bases, V lost 5 bases, and 8 bases had no gene match. Germline V gene sequence: CDR1 MNHNY, CDR2 SVGAGI (reference sequence). The CDR3 DNA reads TGTGCCAGCAGTCCTGAGGGGAGGGGAACAGATACGCAGTATTTT. Its protein is CASSPEGRGTDTQYF.

The chain carries TRBV4-3 and TRBJ1-1, with unresolved D. Trimming left V 4 bases short and J 1 base short, with 10 bases between. The CDR3 runs to 14 residues. The germline V gene encodes CDR1 LGHNA and CDR2 YSLEER. The CDR3 reads CASSPWRTNTEAFF. As DNA, the CDR3 is TGCGCCAGCAGCCCCTGGAGAACGAACACTGAAGCTTTCTTT.

The J gene is TRBJ2-7, the V gene TRBV4-1, with 8 positions matching TRBD1. The V segment lost 4 bases and the J segment 3 bases; nucleotides outside the gene matches: 8. Germline CDR1 and CDR2: MGHRA and YSYEKL. The CDR3 is made up of 15 amino acids. CDR3 amino acids: CASSRTGTGDYEQYF. The CDR3 DNA follows: TGCGCCAGCAGCCGAACCGGGACAGGAGACTACGAGCAGTACTTC.

The CDR3 loop is CSAVTGNQPQHF. The CDR3 nucleotides are TGCAGCGCGGTTACAGGGAACCAGCCCCAGCATTTT. The rearrangement joins TRBV29-1 to TRBJ1-5, with D possibly being TRBD1 (6 bases). From germline, CDR1 is SQVTM and CDR2 ANQGSEA. Trimming shortened V by 7 bases and J by 7 bases, and 14 bases separated the two germline ends. This CDR3 is built from 12 residues. Based on the CDR3 plus reference TRBV29-1 and TRBJ1-5, the full variable domain is SAVISQKPSRDICQRGTSLTIQCQVDSQVTMMFWYRQQPGQSLTLIATANQGSEATYESGFVIDKFPISRPNLTFSTLTVSNMSPEDSSIYLCSAVTGNQPQHFGDGTRLSIL.

This clone turned up a few times. The chain carries TRBV7-7 and TRBJ2-7; maybe TRBD2 (5 bases). V was shortened by 3 bases and J by 6 bases, with 21 bases between the two germline ends. The CDR3 runs 16 residues. Looked up from germline, CDR1 is SSHAT and CDR2 is FNYEAQ (reference sequence). The CDR3: CASSLWRRRSKCEQYF. CDR3 in DNA: TGTGCCAGCAGCTTGTGGAGGCGACGGAGCAAGTGCGAGCAGTACTTC.

The chain recombines TRBV5-1 with TRBJ2-1; 10 bases match TRBD2. The CDR3 is made up of 15 amino acids. The J segment lost 8 bases and the V segment lost 4 bases, leaving 9 bases of the junction unmatched. Per the germline V gene, CDR1 is SGHRS and CDR2 is YFSETQ. CDR3: CASSGSGGADHEQFF. The CDR3 nucleotides read TGCGCCAGCAGCGGGAGCGGGGGGGCCGATCATGAGCAGTTCTTC.

V usage is TRBV13 and J usage is TRBJ2-7, with D tentatively TRBD2 (5 bases). Germline V lookup: CDR1 PRHDT, CDR2 FYEKMQ (reference sequence). The CDR3 totals 14 residues. Trimming took off 0 bases at V and 4 bases at J, with 10 bases between the two ends. The CDR3 sequence: CASSLGGSTYEQYF. CDR3 DNA sequence: TGTGCCAGCAGCTTAGGGGGGAGCACGTACGAGCAGTACTTC.

The rearrangement uses TRBV7-9 and TRBJ2-7; no reliable D call. Germline-derived CDR1 and CDR2 are SEHNR and FQNEAQ (reference sequence). This CDR3 region has 12 residues. Trimming cost V 3 bases and J 7 bases, with 10 bases left between them. The CDR3 protein is CASSFGEWEQYF. For the CDR3, the DNA is TGTGCCAGCAGCTTTGGGGAATGGGAGCAGTACTTC.

The chain is built from TRBV6-4 and TRBJ2-3, with D unclear. This CDR3 region has 13 residues. Trimming stripped 2 bases from V and 6 bases from J, with 9 bases between. Germline CDR1 reads MRHNA; CDR2 reads SNTAGT. The CDR3 nucleotides read TGTGCCAGCAGTGACGAAACGACTGATACGCAGTATTTT. Amino acid sequence: CASSDETTDTQYF.

This clone is a singleton in its sample. The V gene is TRBV4-1, the J gene TRBJ2-7; D possibly corresponds to TRBD2 (7 bases). Germline assignment: CDR1 MGHRA and CDR2 YSYEKL. Trimming cost V 0 bases and J 6 bases, with 18 bases left between them. The CDR3 totals 16 residues. The CDR3 DNA sequence: TGCGCCAGCAGCCAAGATCTACAGGGCGGGGGCGCCGAGCAGTACTTC. This sequence encodes CASSQDLQGGGAEQYF.

The chain joins TRBV19 to TRBJ2-2; 9 bases line up with TRBD2. Trimming cost V 5 bases and J 3 bases; bases outside gene matches: 10. This CDR3 region has 17 residues. Germline CDR1 and CDR2: LNHDA and SQIVND (reference sequence). The CDR3 region is CASSSGGGAEDTGELFF. The DNA for the CDR3 is TGTGCCAGTAGTTCAGGCGGGGGGGCGGAGGACACCGGGGAGCTGTTTTTT. The full variable domain, rest sourced from reference TRBV19 and TRBJ2-2, is DGGITQSPKYLFRKEGQNVTLSCEQNLNHDAMYWYRQDPGQGLRLIYYSQIVNDFQKGDIAEGYSVSREKKESFPLTVTSAQKNPTAFYLCASSSGGGAEDTGELFFGEGSRLTVL.

The genes are TRBV27 and TRBJ2-3; D is possibly TRBD1 or TRBD2 (5 bases each). V lost 7 bases, J lost 5 bases, and 13 bases lay in between. This CDR3 spans 13 amino acids. Germline lookup yields CDR1 MNHEY and CDR2 SMNVEV (reference sequence). The CDR3 DNA reads TGTGCCAGCAACGACGAGGGGTTAGATACGCAGTATTTT. Translation: CASNDEGLDTQYF.

The chain combines TRBV11-2 with TRBJ2-7, with no clear D. CDR3 length: 13 residues. Germline CDR1 is SGHAT and CDR2 is FQNNGV. Trimming took off 3 bases at V and 3 bases at J, with 9 bases between the two ends. The CDR3: CASSLSRDYEQYF. The CDR3 nucleotides read TGTGCCAGCAGCTTGTCACGTGACTACGAGCAGTACTTC.

This chain joins TRBV7-9 and TRBJ2-4, with D possibly TRBD1 on 5 matching bases. V gave up 1 base and J gave up 1 base, with 14 bases separating them. The CDR3 runs 17 residues. CDR1 SEHNR and CDR2 FQNEAQ come from the germline V gene (reference sequence). For the CDR3, the DNA is TGTGCCAGCAGCTTAGGAGAAGGTGGGGCGGCCAAAAACATTCAGTACTTC. Its translation: CASSLGEGGAAKNIQYF. The full variable domain, with the rest looked up from reference TRBV7-9 and TRBJ2-4, is DTGVSQNPRHKITKRGQNVTFRCDPISEHNRLYWYRQTLGQGPEFLTYFQNEAQLEKSRLLSDRFSAERPKGSFSTLEIQRTEQGDSAMYLCASSLGEGGAAKNIQYFGAGTRLSVL.

This clone has only one observation. This chain links TRBV30 with TRBJ1-2; 8 positions agree with TRBD1. V lost 8 bases to trimming and J lost 7 bases; unmatched junction nucleotides: 9. The CDR3 has 12 residues. Per germline, CDR1 GTSNPN and CDR2 SVGIG (reference sequence). In DNA form, the CDR3 reads TGTGCCCTTAGCGACAGGGGTGGTGGCTACACCTTC. Amino acids: CALSDRGGGYTF. The full variable domain, rest sourced from reference TRBV30 and TRBJ1-2, is SQTIHQWPATLVQPVGSPLSLECTVEGTSNPNLYWYRQAAGRGLQLLFYSVGIGQISSEVPQNLSASRPQDRQFILSSKKLLLSDSGFYLCALSDRGGGYTFGSGTRLTVV.

The chain has TRBV30 and TRBJ2-5; the D call may be TRBD1 or TRBD2 (5 bases each). The germline V and J ends were trimmed by 2 bases and 2 bases, with 24 bases remaining between them. From germline, CDR1 is GTSNPN and CDR2 SVGIG (reference sequence). The CDR3 is 18 amino acids. The CDR3 spells CAWSTCWGLAFIQETQYF. The CDR3 nucleotides read TGTGCCTGGAGTACATGTTGGGGCCTAGCCTTCATTCAAGAGACCCAGTACTTC.

The V gene is TRBV5-8, the J gene TRBJ1-3, with 9 bases identical to TRBD1. The V gene end was trimmed by 5 bases and the J gene end by 6 bases; junction bases not matched to a gene: 6. Germline lookup yields CDR1 SGHTS and CDR2 YDEGEE. There are 14 residues in the CDR3. The CDR3 loop is CASRLRQGENTIYF. The CDR3 nucleotides read TGTGCCAGCAGACTCAGACAGGGGGAAAACACCATATATTTT.

V usage is TRBV5-6 and J usage is TRBJ1-2, with TRBD1 identical over 7 bases. The V gene end was trimmed by 4 bases and the J gene end by 4 bases; junction bases not matched to a gene: 4. Germline V gene lookup returns CDR1 SGHDT and CDR2 YYEEEE. The CDR3 loop spans 13 amino acids. This CDR3 is CASSIQGSYGYTF. DNA for the CDR3: TGTGCCAGCAGCATACAGGGGTCCTATGGCTACACCTTC.

This clone has just a few counts. The V and J genes are TRBV18 and TRBJ2-1, with 7 bases aligning to TRBD2. Germline trimming cut 2 bases from V and 3 bases from J; bases unmatched to any gene: 7. The CDR3 contains 16 residues. CDR1 is KGHSH and CDR2 is LQKENI in the germline V gene. The CDR3 DNA reads as TGTGCCAGCTCACCAACCAGCGGGGCTTTCTACAATGAGCAGTTCTTC. It specifies CASSPTSGAFYNEQFF.

The rearrangement joins TRBV4-1 to TRBJ2-7, with D possibly called TRBD1 or TRBD2 (6 bases each). Trimming cost V 3 bases and J 4 bases, with 19 bases left between them. CDR1 MGHRA and CDR2 YSYEKL come from the germline V gene. This CDR3 contains 16 residues. CDR3 bases: TGCGCCAGCAGCCATCCGGGGGCAGGGGTTACTTACGAGCAGTACTTC. Translation gives CASSHPGAGVTYEQYF.

The V gene is TRBV27, the J gene TRBJ2-7, with D possibly matching TRBD1 (6 bases). With 3 bases removed from V and 2 bases from J, the gap between germline ends came to 8 bases. Looked up from germline, CDR1 is MNHEY and CDR2 is SMNVEV (reference sequence). The CDR3 contains 13 residues. The CDR3 protein is CASSFGQPYEQYF. CDR3 sequence (DNA): TGTGCCAGCAGTTTCGGACAGCCCTACGAGCAGTACTTC.

V usage is TRBV28 and J usage is TRBJ2-5, with 8 bases fitting TRBD2. The V gene end was trimmed by 3 bases and the J gene end by 7 bases; junction bases not matched to a gene: 7. The germline V gene encodes CDR1 MDHEN and CDR2 SYDVKM. The CDR3 runs 14 residues. In nucleotides, the CDR3 is TGTGCCAGCAGTTTGGCGGGGGGCGACGGGACCCAGTACTTC. Encoded protein: CASSLAGGDGTQYF.